This T cell receptor beta chain originates from a study of T cells in Graves' hyperthyroidism and ophthalmopathy. V lost 2 bases and J lost 0, with 5 bases in between. The length of the CDR3 is 13 residues. Germline V lookup: CDR1 SNHLY, CDR2 FYNNEI. Study-level findings and limits: A model of 13 V-J features distinguished ophthalmopathy from stable hyperthyroidism. The blood repertoire included most of the expanded thyroid clonotypes above 0.001.

This clonotype was seen many times. Its antigen remains unknown. Recently diagnosed hyperthyroidism of less than 2 months' duration affected patients aged 18 to 65. Uncontrolled infection, other autoimmune disease, pregnancy or lactation led to exclusion. RNA transcripts yielded amplified TCR beta CDR3 regions. A set of HTBI primers served as the primers for a first-round RT-PCR of the TCR CDR3. TCRdb re-derived calls from the multiplex PCR reads in MiXCR, one entry per CDR3 protein. Seen here are almost 600,000 distinct CDR3 sequences, around 42% observed once, and the top ten hold around 8%. J is TRBJ2-7 and V is TRBV2; D is unclear. The TCR sequence derives from a woman between 18 and 29 years old with Graves' hyperthyroidism. The sequencing input was peripheral blood or thyroid tissue (not recorded which). The CDR3 region is CASSEPGSYEQYF. As DNA, the CDR3 is TGTGCCAGCAGTGAACCCGGCTCCTACGAGCAGTACTTC.